Below are 19 T cell receptor beta chains sequenced from a single sample in a study of T cell responses to AZD1222 COVID-19 vaccine. The data were produced by immunoSEQ multiplex PCR, yet TCRdb's version contains in-frame clones alone and is incomplete. The table lists more than 95,000 clones, 89% of them singletons, with over 35% in the top ten. The sequenced sample was peripheral blood, obtained 28 days after the second AZD1222 dose. The source is an adult who received the AZD1222 COVID-19 vaccine.

The chain carries TRBV24-1 and TRBJ1-4; D is perhaps TRBD1 (6 bases). CDR3 length: 14 residues. The germline V gene has CDR1 KGHDR and CDR2 SFDVKD. Trimming removed 4 bases from V and 8 bases from J, with 13 bases in between. The CDR3 sequence: CATSETGSGEKLFF. The DNA of the CDR3 is TGTGCCACCAGTGAAACAGGGTCTGGCGAAAAACTGTTTTTT.

The gene calls are TRBV5-5 and TRBJ1-2, with 7 bases lining up with TRBD1. This CDR3 has 14 residues. From germline, CDR1 is SGHKS and CDR2 YYEKEE (reference sequence). The V gene end was trimmed by 3 bases and the J gene end by 3 bases; junction bases not matched to a gene: 5. The CDR3 region has the DNA TGTGCCAGCAGCTACGGGACAGCTGACTATGGCTACACCTTC. It yields the protein CASSYGTADYGYTF.

The rearrangement uses TRBV9 and TRBJ2-3; 7 bases are shared with TRBD1. V dropped 0 bases and J dropped 5; count of bases not matched to a gene: 3. This CDR3 is 14 amino acids long. Germline values: CDR1 SGDLS, CDR2 YYNGEE. CDR3 sequence (DNA): TGTGCCAGCAGCGTAGCCCCAGGGGGAGATACGCAGTATTTT. Its translation is CASSVAPGGDTQYF.

CDR3: CASRKGPGSGNTIYF. CDR3 sequence (DNA): TGTGCCAGCAGAAAAGGCCCCGGATCTGGAAACACCATATATTTT. The chain is built from TRBV7-3 and TRBJ1-3; D remains ambiguous. V shed 6 bases and J shed 1 base, with 13 bases lying between them. Per germline, CDR1 SGHTA and CDR2 FQGTGA. The CDR3 covers 15 residues.

This chain links TRBV5-8 with TRBJ2-7, with TRBD2 matching over 11 bases. This CDR3 has 16 amino acids. The germline gives CDR1 SGHTS, CDR2 YDEGEE. V lost 6 bases to trimming and J lost 4 bases; unmatched junction nucleotides: 12. CDR3 protein: CASNEGVAGGEYEQYF. CDR3 coding DNA: TGTGCCAGCAACGAGGGAGTAGCGGGAGGGGAGTACGAGCAGTACTTC.

The chain couples TRBV7-3 to TRBJ1-1, with a tentative D call TRBD1 (5 bases). This CDR3 spans 13 amino acids. Trimming removed 5 bases from V and 6 bases from J, with 13 bases in between. From germline, CDR1 is SGHTA and CDR2 FQGTGA. The CDR3: CASSQQAYAEAFF. CDR3 sequence (DNA): TGTGCCAGCAGCCAACAGGCATATGCTGAAGCTTTCTTT.

The chain joins TRBV7-2 to TRBJ2-2; TRBD2 matches at 11 bases. Trimming cost V 6 bases and J 3 bases; bases outside gene matches: 6. The CDR3 consists of 16 residues. Germline CDR1 and CDR2: SGHTA and FQGNSA. The CDR3 loop reads CASSLTSGMDTGELFF. The CDR3 DNA is TGTGCCAGCAGTTTGACTAGCGGGATGGACACCGGGGAGCTGTTTTTT.

In its sample, this clone was seen once. The gene calls are TRBV2 and TRBJ1-5; D is perhaps TRBD1 (6 bases). The CDR3 extends over 15 amino acids. V was cut by 7 bases and J by 3 bases, with 16 bases left in between. Germline V lookup: CDR1 SNHLY, CDR2 FYNNEI. This chain's CDR3 is CASKGGGDINQPQHF. The CDR3 coding sequence is TGTGCCAGCAAGGGAGGGGGGGATATCAATCAGCCCCAGCATTTT.

This chain uses TRBV19 with TRBJ1-1, with 12 bases matching TRBD1. This CDR3 region has 17 residues. Germline trimming cut 7 bases from V and 0 bases from J; bases unmatched to any gene: 9. Germline CDR1 and CDR2: LNHDA and SQIVND (reference sequence). CDR3 region: CASTKGTGGGVNTEAFF. The CDR3 DNA sequence: TGTGCCAGTACTAAAGGGACAGGGGGCGGGGTGAACACTGAAGCTTTCTTT.

The rearrangement uses TRBV19 and TRBJ1-1, with TRBD1 identical over 8 bases. With V trimmed by 3 bases and J by 8 bases, 8 bases remained unmatched. In germline, CDR1 is LNHDA, CDR2 SQIVND (reference sequence). CDR3 length: 14 amino acids. The CDR3 here is CASSIVRGRGEAFF. In nucleotides, the CDR3 is TGTGCCAGTAGTATCGTCAGGGGGCGCGGAGAAGCTTTCTTT.

The CDR3 sequence: CASRGQGSNSPLHF. Here the CDR3 DNA reads TGTGCCAGCAGGGGACAGGGTAGTAATTCACCCCTCCACTTT. This sequence joins TRBV6-5 and TRBJ1-6, with 9 bases fitting TRBD1. V lost 6 bases, J lost 6 bases, and 3 bases stayed unmatched. The CDR3 consists of 14 residues. Germline V gene sequence: CDR1 MNHEY, CDR2 SVGAGI.

The chain joins TRBV12-3 or TRBV12-4 to TRBJ2-3; D not certain. CDR3 length equals 13 residues. V gave up 2 bases and J gave up 1 base, with 4 bases separating them. CDR3 sequence: CASSLTGTDTQYF. As DNA, the CDR3 is TGTGCCAGCAGTTTAACAGGCACAGATACGCAGTATTTT.

V usage is TRBV30 and J usage is TRBJ1-2, with D uncertain. The germline V gene has CDR1 GTSNPN and CDR2 SVGIG (reference sequence). The V gene lost 5 bases and the J gene lost 8 bases, with 18 bases spanning the gap. The length of the CDR3 is 13 residues. The CDR3 protein is CAWFKRRMDGYTF. CDR3 nucleotide sequence: TGTGCCTGGTTCAAGAGGCGTATGGACGGCTACACCTTC.

Of note for this clone: Germline and junction disagree at one end, which may indicate a read error. CDR3 amino acids: CASLRDRGSNNEQFF. As DNA, the CDR3 is TGTGCCAGCCTTCGGGACAGGGGCTCCAACAATGAGCAGTTCTTC. This chain joins TRBV28 and TRBJ2-1; 10 nucleotides match TRBD1. Germline V gives CDR1 MDHEN, CDR2 SYDVKM. The CDR3 runs to 15 residues.

V is TRBV2 and J is TRBJ1-2; tentatively, D is TRBD1 (6 bases). Germline CDR1 SNHLY, CDR2 FYNNEI. The V and J ends lost 7 bases and 4 bases respectively, with 13 bases between them. CDR3 length equals 13 residues. The CDR3 region is CASTGRGAYGYTF. The DNA for the CDR3 is TGTGCCAGCACCGGCAGGGGAGCCTATGGCTACACCTTC.

V gene TRBV11-2 combines with J gene TRBJ1-1; D is perhaps TRBD1 (5 bases). The CDR3 spans 16 residues. The V end lost 6 bases, the J end lost 4 bases, and 21 bases lay between the germline ends. Germline V gene lookup returns CDR1 SGHAT and CDR2 FQNNGV. For the CDR3, the DNA is TGTGCCAGCAGTTCCTGGGGGTCAGGAGGAATCACTGAAGCTTTCTTT. As protein: CASSSWGSGGITEAFF. The variable domain in full, completed from reference TRBV11-2 and TRBJ1-1, reads EAGVAQSPRYKIIEKRQSVAFWCNPISGHATLYWYQQILGQGPKLLIQFQNNGVVDDSQLPKDRFSAERLKGVDSTLKIQPAKLEDSAVYLCASSSWGSGGITEAFFGQGTRLTVV.

The rearrangement joins TRBV6-1 to TRBJ2-5; D may be TRBD1 (5 bases). Germline assignment: CDR1 MNHNS and CDR2 SASEGT. There are 16 residues in the CDR3. Trimming shortened V by 4 bases and J by 2 bases, and 17 bases separated the two germline ends. DNA of the CDR3: TGTGCCAGCAGTGCCACTGTTGGGGCCGTACAAGAGACCCAGTACTTC. It encodes CASSATVGAVQETQYF.

The chain recombines TRBV5-1 with TRBJ2-7; 8 bases align to TRBD1. Germline V lookup: CDR1 SGHRS, CDR2 YFSETQ. The length of the CDR3 is 14 residues. Losses at the gene ends were 6 bases for V and 5 bases for J; bases not matched to a gene: 10. CDR3 nucleotides: TGCGCCAGCAAGGATGGGACAGGCCTCGACGAGCAGTACTTC. Protein product: CASKDGTGLDEQYF.

The chain is built from TRBV18 and TRBJ2-7, with 7 bases matching TRBD1. With V trimmed by 5 bases and J by 5 bases, 9 bases remained unmatched. The CDR3 is made up of 14 amino acids. Germline CDR1 reads KGHSH; CDR2 reads LQKENI. CDR3 in amino acids: CASSVRDSSDEQYF. Written as DNA, the CDR3 is TGTGCCAGCTCAGTCCGGGACAGTAGTGACGAGCAGTACTTC.